Listed below are T cell receptor beta chains from one sample, sequenced in a study of blood T cell repertoires in COVID-19. Generated by immunoSEQ multiplex PCR, the TCRdb table keeps only in-frame clones and is missing some. The table includes a few hundred thousand clones, approximately 90% detected once. Source material: PBMCs or T cells enriched from blood (not recorded which). All receptors derive from a man aged 25 to 45 who had recovered from COVID-19. CDR3s include the opening cysteine and the closing phenylalanine or tryptophan. Fields, in order: D gene, J gene, V gene, clone size, CDR3 protein, CDR3 DNA. The D gene is left open where the match is weak. The size field is filled for only some rows; it gives once, few, many or a size class.

. TRBJ2-1 TRBV19 . CASSIVLTGEGEQFF TGTGCCAGTAGTATAGTTTTGACAGGGGAGGGTGAGCAGTTCTTC
. TRBJ1-5 TRBV6-5 . CASTGRGGQPQHF TGTGCCAGCACCGGGAGGGGGGGTCAGCCCCAGCATTTT
TRBD1 TRBJ1-2 TRBV30 once CAWSPGPGTGRYGYTF TGTGCCTGGAGTCCAGGGCCCGGGACAGGTCGATATGGCTACACCTTC
TRBD1 TRBJ1-5 TRBV28 . CASSLGVQGAKPQHF TGTGCCAGCAGTTTAGGGGTACAGGGGGCGAAGCCCCAGCATTTT
. TRBJ2-1 TRBV7-2 . CASSLGPGQQFF TGTGCCAGCAGCTTAGGGCCAGGGCAGCAGTTCTTC
TRBD1 TRBJ2-7 TRBV25-1 . CASSDPIRTGRGEQYF TGTGCCAGCAGTGACCCTATTCGGACAGGGCGTGGCGAGCAGTACTTC
. TRBJ1-2 TRBV6-5 . CASSSSLSYGYTF TGTGCCAGCAGCTCGTCCCTTTCCTATGGCTACACCTTC
. TRBJ1-3 TRBV9 once CASSVARSSGNTIYF TGTGCCAGCAGCGTAGCGAGGAGCTCTGGAAACACCATATATTTT
TRBD1 TRBJ2-2 TRBV7-9 . CASSQDRGAGELFF TGTGCCAGCAGCCAGGACAGGGGGGCCGGGGAGCTGTTTTTT
. TRBJ1-5 TRBV18 once CASSPATEAGIQPQHF TGTGCCAGCTCCCCTGCTACGGAGGCTGGAATCCAGCCCCAGCATTTT
TRBD2 TRBJ2-1 TRBV4-1 once CASSQVFTGRAYEQFF TGCGCCAGCAGCCAAGTTTTCACCGGGAGGGCATATGAGCAGTTCTTC
. TRBJ1-2 TRBV28 . CASSPSVEGRYRGYTF TGTGCCAGCAGTCCCTCCGTGGAGGGTCGGTACCGTGGCTACACCTTC
TRBD2 TRBJ2-7 TRBV10-3 . CAISATTSGSYEQYF TGTGCCATCAGTGCCACGACTAGCGGGAGCTACGAGCAGTACTTC
. TRBJ2-3 TRBV7-9 . CASSLEGADTQYF TGTGCCAGCAGCTTAGAAGGGGCGGATACGCAGTATTTT
. TRBJ1-5 TRBV6-7 . CASSGGARCQPQHF TGTGCCAGCAGTGGAGGGGCGAGGTGTCAGCCCCAGCATTTT
TRBD2 TRBJ2-1 TRBV6-2/TRBV6-3 . CASSYFPSGDYNEQFF TGTGCCAGCAGTTACTTTCCTAGCGGGGACTACAATGAGCAGTTCTTC
. TRBJ2-7 TRBV9 . CASSAGDNSYEQYF TGTGCCAGCAGCGCCGGGGACAACTCCTACGAGCAGTACTTC
TRBD1 TRBJ1-1 TRBV29-1 . CSVVPLSPADRDEAFF TGCAGCGTTGTTCCCCTCAGTCCAGCCGACAGGGATGAAGCTTTCTTT
. TRBJ2-1 TRBV24-1 . CATSDFAGSYNEQFF TGTGCCACCAGTGATTTTGCCGGGAGTTACAATGAGCAGTTCTTC
TRBD2 TRBJ2-3 TRBV28 . CASSLGTSGSTDTQYF TGTGCCAGCAGTTTAGGGACTAGCGGTAGCACAGATACGCAGTATTTT
TRBD1 TRBJ1-3 TRBV30 . CAWSVQGLSGNTIYF TGTGCCTGGAGTGTACAGGGGCTCTCTGGAAACACCATATATTTT
. TRBJ2-2 TRBV7-2 . CASSLAYLDTSNTGELFF TGTGCCAGCAGCTTAGCCTATTTGGACACGTCGAACACCGGGGAGCTGTTTTTT
. TRBJ2-2 TRBV5-4 . CASSLVTPNTGELFF TGTGCCAGCAGCTTGGTGACTCCGAACACCGGGGAGCTGTTTTTT
. TRBJ2-1 TRBV11-3 . CASSLGRSSYNEQFF TGTGCCAGCAGCTTAGGTAGGAGCTCCTACAATGAGCAGTTCTTC
TRBD1 TRBJ1-5 TRBV28 . CASSPTTGTDQNQPQHF TGTGCCAGCAGTCCAACGACGGGGACAGACCAAAATCAGCCCCAGCATTTT
. TRBJ1-6 TRBV11-1 . CASSLEQGGSSPLHF TGTGCCAGCAGCTTAGAGCAGGGCGGTAGTTCACCCCTCCACTTT
TRBD2 TRBJ2-7 TRBV4-2 . CASWRGTSGEQYF TGTGCCAGCTGGAGAGGGACTAGCGGGGAGCAGTACTTC
. TRBJ2-7 TRBV15 . CATSRAHPGSSYEQYF TGTGCCACCAGCAGAGCCCACCCTGGCAGCTCCTACGAGCAGTACTTC
. TRBJ1-1 TRBV7-2 . CASSLALKYAAFF TGTGCCAGCAGCTTAGCGCTAAAGTACGCAGCTTTCTTT